Sequencing of this T cell receptor beta chain was carried out in a study of blood T cell repertoires in COVID-19. On the study more broadly: Material from acute and convalescent COVID-19 was sourced from the United States, Italy and Spain. In each case, the material was cDNA or gDNA derived from T cells, B-cell-depleted T cells, or PBMCs.

In the original workflow: Estimation of nucleated cell counts was performed using reference gene primer amplification. The repertoire was sequenced with immunoSEQ multiplex PCR; TCRdb's copy has only in-frame clones and lacks some. V, J and clone size reflect that table, while D and trimming were determined from the DNA. The table lists 140,000 to 150,000 clones, approximately 80% of them singletons. Sequences were obtained from peripheral blood. The TCR was taken from a human donor with acute or convalescent COVID-19. The donor label of this sample is uncertain.

The CDR3 reads CASSEAKGQGGYTGELFF. CDR3 sequence (DNA): TGTGCCAGCAGTGAAGCAAAAGGACAGGGCGGTTACACCGGGGAGCTGTTTTTT. This chain connects TRBV2 to TRBJ2-2; the match to TRBD1 covers 8 bases. CDR1 and CDR2 from the germline V gene are SNHLY and FYNNEI. The J segment lost 3 bases and the V segment lost 0 bases, leaving 9 bases of the junction unmatched. The CDR3 has 18 residues.